This T cell receptor (beta chain) was identified in a study of blood T cell repertoires in COVID-19. Background on the study: Italy, Spain and the United States were the sources of the convalescent and acute COVID-19 samples. The analysed material was cDNA or gDNA that came from T cells, B-cell-depleted T cells, or PBMCs.

Original data processing: Estimation of nucleated cell counts was performed using reference gene primer amplification. Libraries were prepared by immunoSEQ multiplex PCR; TCRdb keeps only in-frame clonotypes and omits some of them. The V and J calls and clone size are taken from that table; D and trimming were inferred from the DNA. The sample shows approximately 150,000 clones, about 79% of them seen only once. V lost 0 bases and J 4 bases, leaving 10 bases between the germline ends. In germline, CDR1 is LGHNA, CDR2 YSLEER. This CDR3 is built from 15 residues. V is TRBV4-3 and J is TRBJ1-5; D remains ambiguous. The TCR was taken from a woman in her fifties or sixties in a cohort sampled during active or convalescent COVID-19. Sequencing was performed on peripheral blood. The DNA of the CDR3 is TGCGCCAGCAGCCAAGATAATCGCGGAAATCAGCCCCAGCATTTT. Protein product: CASSQDNRGNQPQHF.